A single sample is the source of the 17 T cell receptor beta chains below, sequenced in a study of shared clonotypes between healthy human individuals. The method was immunoSEQ multiplex PCR; TCRdb's version includes in-frame clones alone and lacks a portion of them. The data contain roughly 2.2 million clones, less than 95% of them seen just once; the ten biggest clones take up 0.3% to 0.4%. Sample: naive CD4+ T cells from PBMCs. Indicated subset: CD45RA+ positively selected. The receptors stem from a man aged 18 to 29 in good health. Some clones in this sample may be carry-over from other donors' samples.

The table lists this clone with a count of one. The chain is built from TRBV19 and TRBJ1-2; D uncertain. Trimming left V 7 bases short and J 8 bases short, with 14 bases between. Germline V CDR1 and CDR2: LNHDA, SQIVND (reference sequence). The CDR3 consists of 12 residues. The CDR3 DNA is TGTGCCAGTAAAGCGAGGGAGCTGGGCTACACCTTC. Its translation is CASKARELGYTF.

The genes are TRBV13 and TRBJ2-1; D unresolved. The length of the CDR3 is 13 residues. Trimming cost V 8 bases and J 1 base, with 9 bases left between them. The germline V gene encodes CDR1 PRHDT and CDR2 FYEKMQ (reference sequence). The CDR3 here is CASAAWSYNEQFF. The CDR3, as DNA: TGTGCCAGCGCGGCCTGGTCCTACAATGAGCAGTTCTTC.

This chain connects TRBV7-7 to TRBJ2-7; 8 bases align to TRBD1. V was pared by 5 bases and J by 4 bases, with 10 bases of the junction left unmatched. CDR3 size: 15 residues. CDR1 is SSHAT, CDR2 FNYEAQ, per germline (reference sequence). The CDR3 coding sequence is TGTGCCAGCAGCGCCCCCGGGACAGGACTTTACGAGCAGTACTTC. This translates into CASSAPGTGLYEQYF. Together with reference TRBV7-7 and TRBJ2-7, the CDR3 gives the full variable domain: GAGVSQSPRYKVTKRGQDVTLRCDPISSHATLYWYQQALGQGPEFLTYFNYEAQPDKSGLPSDRFSAERPEGSISTLTIQRTEQRDSAMYRCASSAPGTGLYEQYFGPGTRLTVT.

The chain recombines TRBV7-7 with TRBJ2-2; no definite D call. The CDR3 loop spans 16 amino acids. The germline gives CDR1 SSHAT, CDR2 FNYEAQ (reference sequence). V gave up 0 bases and J gave up 4 bases, with 12 bases separating them. As DNA, the CDR3 is TGTGCCAGCAGCTTAGCGCATGGTGTGATCACCGGGGAGCTGTTTTTT. Protein product: CASSLAHGVITGELFF.

The chain uses TRBV5-1 and TRBJ2-3; weak D call: TRBD1 (6 bases). The V and J ends lost 4 bases and 0 bases respectively, with 15 bases between them. Germline loops: CDR1 SGHRS, CDR2 YFSETQ. The CDR3 length is 16 residues. The CDR3 sequence: CASSVQGIQSTDTQYF. In DNA form, the CDR3 reads TGCGCCAGCAGCGTACAGGGTATCCAGAGCACAGATACGCAGTATTTT.

This rearrangement joins TRBV19 to TRBJ1-1, with D perhaps matching TRBD1 (6 bases). CDR3 size: 15 residues. From germline, CDR1 is LNHDA and CDR2 SQIVND (reference sequence). The V end was cut by 4 bases, the J end by 4 bases, with 16 bases between. CDR3 bases: TGTGCCAGTAGTACTTTAAGGACAGTCATCACTGAAGCTTTCTTT. It yields the protein CASSTLRTVITEAFF.

This rearrangement joins TRBV5-1 to TRBJ2-3; 9 nucleotides align to TRBD1. There are 15 residues in the CDR3. CDR1 and CDR2 (germline): SGHRS, YFSETQ. J gave up 1 base and V 5 bases, and 5 bases lay outside the gene matches. The CDR3 DNA sequence: TGCGCCAGCAGACCGGGGACAGGGCGCACAGATACGCAGTATTTT. Its translation is CASRPGTGRTDTQYF.

The chain combines TRBV4-1 with TRBJ2-3; 12 nucleotides agree with TRBD2. Germline-derived CDR1 and CDR2 are MGHRA and YSYEKL. The CDR3 is made up of 15 amino acids. Trimming took 6 bases from V and 2 from J; bases not matched to a gene: 3. CDR3 protein: CASSWTSGNTDTQYF. CDR3 nucleotides: TGCGCCAGCAGTTGGACTAGCGGGAACACAGATACGCAGTATTTT.

V and J are TRBV28 and TRBJ1-1; D might be TRBD1 (5 bases). Trimming pared 8 bases from V and 10 bases from J, leaving 14 bases between. This CDR3 has 11 residues. Germline V gene lookup returns CDR1 MDHEN and CDR2 SYDVKM. The chain's CDR3 is CASSTGTTAFF. CDR3 nucleotide sequence: TGTGCCAGCTCGACCGGGACGACAGCTTTCTTT. Together with reference TRBV28 and TRBJ1-1, the CDR3 gives the full variable domain: DVKVTQSSRYLVKRTGEKVFLECVQDMDHENMFWYRQDPGLGLRLIYFSYDVKMKEKGDIPEGYSVSREKKERFSLILESASTNQTSMYLCASSTGTTAFFGQGTRLTVV.

J is TRBJ1-2 and V is TRBV15; TRBD1 is a possible D gene (6 bases). Trimming removed 0 bases at V and 2 bases at J, with 7 bases between. The CDR3 runs to 14 residues. Germline CDR1 LNHNV, CDR2 YYDKDF (reference sequence). The CDR3: CATSRDTGNYGYTF. DNA of the CDR3: TGTGCCACCAGCAGAGATACAGGGAACTATGGCTACACCTTC.

This clone has a single count. This chain joins TRBV10-1 and TRBJ2-5; possibly TRBD2 for D (5 bases). The V end lost 5 bases, the J end lost 11 bases, and 21 bases lay between the germline ends. Germline assignment: CDR1 WNHNN and CDR2 SYGVQD (reference sequence). The CDR3 runs to 14 residues. This CDR3 reads CASSPSSGYREQYF. In nucleotides, the CDR3 is TGCGCCAGCAGTCCTAGTTCGGGGTATAGGGAGCAGTACTTC.

The chain has TRBV4-1 and TRBJ2-5; tentatively, D is TRBD1 (6 bases). The CDR3 is 15 amino acids. CDR1 and CDR2 from the germline V gene are MGHRA and YSYEKL. Trimming removed 0 bases at V and 4 bases at J, with 12 bases between. CDR3 DNA sequence: TGCGCCAGCAGCCAAGACCCGCGAGGGGGAGAGACCCAGTACTTC. This sequence encodes CASSQDPRGGETQYF.

The chain has TRBV2 and TRBJ2-1, with 10 bases fitting TRBD1. CDR1 SNHLY and CDR2 FYNNEI come from the germline V gene. CDR3 length equals 15 residues. The V and J ends lost 7 bases and 8 bases, in that order; junction bases with no gene match: 11. The CDR3 DNA sequence: TGTGCCAGCAAAAATCCGGGACAGGGGAACGATGAGCAGTTCTTC. Translating gives CASKNPGQGNDEQFF.

The V call is TRBV4-3, the J call TRBJ2-6; D gene unclear. Trimming shortened V by 4 bases and J by 0 bases, and 7 bases separated the two germline ends. This CDR3 contains 15 residues. CDR1 and CDR2 from the germline V gene are LGHNA and YSLEER. The CDR3 DNA follows: TGCGCCAGCAGCCTCGGGTCCTCTGGGGCCAACGTCCTGACTTTC. It specifies CASSLGSSGANVLTF.

The chain combines TRBV21-1 with TRBJ1-3; TRBD1 is taken as the D call from the table, unchecked against the DNA. TRBV21-1 is given as a pseudogene. CDR3 length equals 17 residues. The CDR3 DNA reads TGTGCCAGCAGCAAAGATGTCAGGGGGATACCACCGGACACCATATATTTT. It translates to CASSKDVRGIPPDTIYF.

V is TRBV28 and J is TRBJ2-7; no firm D call. The CDR3 sequence is 15 residues long. CDR1 and CDR2 (germline): MDHEN, SYDVKM. Trimming took 2 bases from V and 3 from J, leaving 14 bases between them. The CDR3 DNA sequence: TGTGCCAGCAGTTTACCCGGGTCCCACTTCTACGAGCAGTACTTC. Its protein product is CASSLPGSHFYEQYF.

This clone was picked up a small number of times. The J gene is TRBJ1-1, the V gene TRBV18; 8 bases align to TRBD1. From germline, CDR1 is KGHSH and CDR2 LQKENI. The CDR3 totals 15 residues. The V and J ends lost 5 bases and 2 bases, in that order; junction bases with no gene match: 7. This chain's CDR3 is CASSASTGVNTEAFF. The DNA for the CDR3 is TGTGCCAGCTCAGCGTCGACAGGGGTTAACACTGAAGCTTTCTTT.